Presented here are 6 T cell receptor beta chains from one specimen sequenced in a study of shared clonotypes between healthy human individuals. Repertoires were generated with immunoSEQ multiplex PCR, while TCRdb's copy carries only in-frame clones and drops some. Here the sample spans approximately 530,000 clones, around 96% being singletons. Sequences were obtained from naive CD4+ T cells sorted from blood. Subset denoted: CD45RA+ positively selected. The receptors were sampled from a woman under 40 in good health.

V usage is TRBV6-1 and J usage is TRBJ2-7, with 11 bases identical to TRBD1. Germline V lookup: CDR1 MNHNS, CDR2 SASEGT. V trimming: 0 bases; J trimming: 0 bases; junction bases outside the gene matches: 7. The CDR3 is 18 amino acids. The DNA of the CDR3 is TGTGCCAGCAGTGAAGCTGGACAGGGGGCCCTAAACTCCTACGAGCAGTACTTC. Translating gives CASSEAGQGALNSYEQYF.

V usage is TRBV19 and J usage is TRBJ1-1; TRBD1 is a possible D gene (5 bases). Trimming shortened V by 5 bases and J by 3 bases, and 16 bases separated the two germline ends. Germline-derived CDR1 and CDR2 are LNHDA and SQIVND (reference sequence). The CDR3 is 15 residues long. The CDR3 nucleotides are TGTGCCAGTAGTCAAGAAGGGGTTGTCGACACTGAAGCTTTCTTT. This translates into CASSQEGVVDTEAFF.

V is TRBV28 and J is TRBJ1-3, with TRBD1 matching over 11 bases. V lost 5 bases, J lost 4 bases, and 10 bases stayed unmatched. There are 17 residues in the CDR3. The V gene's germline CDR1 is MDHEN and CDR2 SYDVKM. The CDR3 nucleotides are TGTGCCAGCAGTCCCAGTCGGACAGGGGGCGTGGGAAACACCATATATTTT. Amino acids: CASSPSRTGGVGNTIYF. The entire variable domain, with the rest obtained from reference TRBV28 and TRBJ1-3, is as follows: DVKVTQSSRYLVKRTGEKVFLECVQDMDHENMFWYRQDPGLGLRLIYFSYDVKMKEKGDIPEGYSVSREKKERFSLILESASTNQTSMYLCASSPSRTGGVGNTIYFGEGSWLTVV.

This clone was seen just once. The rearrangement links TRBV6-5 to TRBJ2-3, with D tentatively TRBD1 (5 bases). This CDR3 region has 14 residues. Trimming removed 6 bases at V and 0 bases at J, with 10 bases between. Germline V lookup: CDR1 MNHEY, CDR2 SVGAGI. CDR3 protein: CASRWGLSTDTQYF. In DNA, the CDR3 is TGTGCCAGCAGGTGGGGCCTTAGCACAGATACGCAGTATTTT.

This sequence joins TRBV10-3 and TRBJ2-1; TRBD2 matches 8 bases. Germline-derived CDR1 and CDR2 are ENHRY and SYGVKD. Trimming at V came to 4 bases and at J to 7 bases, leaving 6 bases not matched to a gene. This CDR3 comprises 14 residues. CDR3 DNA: TGTGCCATCAGTGTAACCGGGACTAGGAATGAGCAGTTCTTC. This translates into CAISVTGTRNEQFF.

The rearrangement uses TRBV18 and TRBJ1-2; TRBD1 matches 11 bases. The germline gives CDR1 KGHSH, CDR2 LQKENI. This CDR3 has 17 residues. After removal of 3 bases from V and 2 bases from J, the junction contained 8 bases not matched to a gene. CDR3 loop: CASSPQGQGESNYGYTF. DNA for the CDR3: TGTGCCAGCTCACCTCAGGGACAGGGGGAATCGAACTATGGCTACACCTTC.